The 10 T cell receptor beta chains listed next were all sequenced from one sample in a study of OX40 agonist ivuxolimab in advanced cancers. The method was immunoSEQ multiplex PCR; TCRdb's version includes in-frame clones alone and lacks a portion of them. This sample carries roughly 75,000 clones, roughly nine tenths of them seen once, and the ten largest clones take more than 0.3%. The specimen comprised CD4+ or CD8+ T cells sorted from blood, sampled in a trial of the OX40 agonist ivuxolimab. All receptors derive from an adult with an advanced solid tumor such as melanoma, head and neck, liver or kidney cancer.

The chain carries TRBV11-2 and TRBJ1-2; D not resolved. Trimming shortened V by 1 base and J by 4 bases, and 10 bases separated the two germline ends. The CDR3 runs 14 residues. Germline loops: CDR1 SGHAT, CDR2 FQNNGV. CDR3 bases: TGTGCCAGCAGCTTAGTAGGAGGGATCTATGGCTACACCTTC. This encodes CASSLVGGIYGYTF.

This chain's CDR3 is CATHRTGGAGSYNEQFF. As DNA, the CDR3 is TGTGCCACTCATCGGACAGGGGGCGCTGGGTCCTACAATGAGCAGTTCTTC. The rearrangement links TRBV19 to TRBJ2-1; TRBD1 aligns across 11 bases. The CDR3 spans 17 residues. The germline gives CDR1 LNHDA, CDR2 SQIVND (reference sequence). Unmatched junction bases numbered 12, after V lost 10 bases and J lost 1 base.

This clone was seen more than once but under ten times. This chain joins TRBV30 and TRBJ1-5; maybe TRBD1 (6 bases). The V gene's germline CDR1 is GTSNPN and CDR2 SVGIG (reference sequence). V shed 2 bases and J shed 4 bases, with 6 bases lying between them. The CDR3 is 12 amino acids. CDR3 amino acids: CAWSRGNQPQHF. Here the CDR3 DNA reads TGTGCCTGGAGTAGGGGGAATCAGCCCCAGCATTTT.

CDR3 bases: TGTGCCAGCAGACTCGACAGGGGTGCAGATACGCAGTATTTT. It codes for CASRLDRGADTQYF. The rearrangement links TRBV7-9 to TRBJ2-3; 8 nucleotides match TRBD1. Germline-derived CDR1 and CDR2 are SEHNR and FQNEAQ (reference sequence). The CDR3 loop spans 14 amino acids. Germline trimming cut 6 bases from V and 4 bases from J; bases unmatched to any gene: 6.

The chain combines TRBV19 with TRBJ2-7; no clear D gene. The CDR3 length is 13 residues. V shed 10 bases and J shed 2 bases, with 15 bases lying between them. CDR1 is LNHDA, CDR2 SQIVND, per germline (reference sequence). CDR3 sequence reads: CATKAGGTYEQYF. As DNA, the CDR3 is TGTGCCACCAAAGCAGGCGGTACCTACGAGCAGTACTTC.

The V and J genes are TRBV18 and TRBJ2-1, with D uncertain. V lost 2 bases and J 4 bases, leaving 15 bases between the germline ends. This CDR3 is 16 amino acids long. CDR1 is KGHSH and CDR2 is LQKENI in the germline V gene. Written as DNA, the CDR3 is TGTGCCAGCTCACCAGTCATGTCGGTGGGTTACAATGAGCAGTTCTTC. Protein product: CASSPVMSVGYNEQFF. Full variable domain (missing parts from reference TRBV18 and TRBJ2-1): NAGVMQNPRHLVRRRGQEARLRCSPMKGHSHVYWYRQLPEEGLKFMVYLQKENIIDESGMPKERFSAEFPKEGPSILRIQQVVRGDSAAYFCASSPVMSVGYNEQFFGPGTRLTVL.

This clone was detected once. This rearrangement joins TRBV28 to TRBJ2-1; TRBD2 aligns across 7 bases. CDR1 and CDR2 from the germline V gene are MDHEN and SYDVKM. V gave up 7 bases and J gave up 6 bases; unmatched junction bases: 6. CDR3 length: 13 residues. CDR3 nucleotide sequence: TGTGCCAGCACTCCGACGGGAGGCAATGAGCAGTTCTTC. Its translation is CASTPTGGNEQFF.

This clone was detected only once. The chain is built from TRBV7-2 and TRBJ2-7; no clear D. V lost 1 base, J lost 1 base, and 8 bases lay in between. The germline gives CDR1 SGHTA, CDR2 FQGNSA. The CDR3 has 14 residues. The CDR3 DNA reads TGTGCCAGCAGCTTAGGGGGTAAATCCTACGAGCAGTACTTC. Amino acids: CASSLGGKSYEQYF.

The chain carries TRBV7-9 and TRBJ1-3; D is ambiguous. The CDR3 consists of 14 residues. The V gene lost 5 bases and the J gene lost 1 base, with 9 bases spanning the gap. The germline V gene has CDR1 SEHNR and CDR2 FQNEAQ (reference sequence). The CDR3 sequence is CASSPSGSGNTIYF. CDR3 in DNA: TGTGCCAGCAGCCCTTCCGGGTCTGGAAACACCATATATTTT.

This clone was observed once. This CDR3 reads CASSVGDYGYTF. As DNA, the CDR3 is TGTGCCAGCAGCGTTGGGGACTATGGCTACACCTTC. The chain couples TRBV7-9 to TRBJ1-2; D remains unclear. Trimming took 5 bases from V and 3 from J, leaving 7 bases between them. This CDR3 spans 12 amino acids. Per the germline V gene, CDR1 is SEHNR and CDR2 is FQNEAQ (reference sequence).